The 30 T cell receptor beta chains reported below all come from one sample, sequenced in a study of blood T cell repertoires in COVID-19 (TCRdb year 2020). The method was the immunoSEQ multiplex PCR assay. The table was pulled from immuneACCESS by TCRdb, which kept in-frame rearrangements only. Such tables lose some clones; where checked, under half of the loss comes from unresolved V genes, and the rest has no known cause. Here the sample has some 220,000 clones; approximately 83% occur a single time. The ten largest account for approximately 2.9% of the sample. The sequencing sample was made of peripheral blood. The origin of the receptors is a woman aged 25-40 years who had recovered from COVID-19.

This CDR3 reads CASSSGRAGGYTEAFF. DNA of the CDR3: TGCGCCAGCAGCTCAGGACGGGCAGGGGGGTACACTGAAGCTTTCTTT. V is TRBV5-1 and J is TRBJ1-1; 7 nucleotides match TRBD1. CDR3 length: 16 amino acids. The V and J ends lost 3 bases and 3 bases, in that order; junction bases with no gene match: 11. The germline gives CDR1 SGHRS, CDR2 YFSETQ.

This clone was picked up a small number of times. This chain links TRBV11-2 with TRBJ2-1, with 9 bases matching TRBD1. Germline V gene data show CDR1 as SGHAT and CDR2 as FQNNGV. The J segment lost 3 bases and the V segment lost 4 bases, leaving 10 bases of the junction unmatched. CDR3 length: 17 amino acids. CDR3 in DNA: TGTGCCAGCAGCTCCGACTTGGGACAGGGTTTCTACAATGAGCAGTTCTTC. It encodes CASSSDLGQGFYNEQFF.

Here the CDR3 DNA reads TGTGCCAGCGGGCTCAGTCGCTCCTACGAGCAGTACTTC. As protein: CASGLSRSYEQYF. The chain combines TRBV3-1 (or the pseudogene TRBV3-2) with TRBJ2-7; D unclear. CDR1 and CDR2 from the germline V gene are LGHDT and YNNKEL (reference sequence). The CDR3 totals 13 residues. V was pared by 8 bases and J by 0 bases, with 11 bases between.

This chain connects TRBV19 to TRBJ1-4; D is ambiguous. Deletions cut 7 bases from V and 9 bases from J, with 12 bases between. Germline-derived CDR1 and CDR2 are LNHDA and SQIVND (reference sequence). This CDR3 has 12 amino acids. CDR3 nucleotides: TGTGCCAGTAAGAACTCCGCTCAAAAACTGTTTTTT. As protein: CASKNSAQKLFF.

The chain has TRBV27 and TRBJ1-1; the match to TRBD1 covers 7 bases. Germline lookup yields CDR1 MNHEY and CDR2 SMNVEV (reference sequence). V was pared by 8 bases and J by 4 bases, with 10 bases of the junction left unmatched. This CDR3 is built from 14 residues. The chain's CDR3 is CASHRLRGSTEAFF. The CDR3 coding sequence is TGTGCCAGCCACAGGCTCAGGGGGTCCACTGAAGCTTTCTTT.

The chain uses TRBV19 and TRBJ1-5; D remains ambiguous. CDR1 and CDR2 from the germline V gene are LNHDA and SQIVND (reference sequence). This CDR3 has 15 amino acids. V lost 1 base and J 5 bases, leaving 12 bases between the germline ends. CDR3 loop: CASSIALLQDQPQHF. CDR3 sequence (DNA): TGTGCCAGTAGTATAGCCCTCTTACAAGATCAGCCCCAGCATTTT.

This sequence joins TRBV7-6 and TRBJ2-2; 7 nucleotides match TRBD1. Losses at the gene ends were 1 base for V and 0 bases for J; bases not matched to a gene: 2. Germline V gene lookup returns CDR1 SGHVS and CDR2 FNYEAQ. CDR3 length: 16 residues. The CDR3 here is CASSLDGTANTGELFF. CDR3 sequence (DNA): TGTGCCAGCAGCTTAGATGGGACAGCGAACACCGGGGAGCTGTTTTTT.

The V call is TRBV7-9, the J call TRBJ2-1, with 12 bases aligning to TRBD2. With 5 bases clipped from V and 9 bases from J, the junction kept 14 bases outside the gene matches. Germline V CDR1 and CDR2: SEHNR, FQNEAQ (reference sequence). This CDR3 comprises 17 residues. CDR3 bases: TGTGCCAGCAGCCCCCGTCTCCCGGGACTAGCGGGTATTGAGCAGTTCTTC. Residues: CASSPRLPGLAGIEQFF.

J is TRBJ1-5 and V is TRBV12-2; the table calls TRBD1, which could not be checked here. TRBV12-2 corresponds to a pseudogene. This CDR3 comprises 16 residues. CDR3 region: CASRLAQAGTDQPQHF. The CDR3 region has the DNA TGTGCAAGTCGCTTAGCCCAGGCAGGTACCGATCAGCCCCAGCATTTT.

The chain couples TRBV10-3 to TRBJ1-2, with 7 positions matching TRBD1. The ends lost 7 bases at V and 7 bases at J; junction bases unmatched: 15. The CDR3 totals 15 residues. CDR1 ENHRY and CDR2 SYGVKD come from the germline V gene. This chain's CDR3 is CAITPSGQGESGYTF. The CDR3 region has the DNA TGTGCCATCACCCCGTCTGGCCAGGGGGAGAGTGGCTACACCTTC.

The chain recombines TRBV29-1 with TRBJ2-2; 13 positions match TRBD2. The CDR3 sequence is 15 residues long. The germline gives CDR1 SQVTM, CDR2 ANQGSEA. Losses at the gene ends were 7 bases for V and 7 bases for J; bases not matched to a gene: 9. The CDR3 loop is CSGTGTSGVVGELFF. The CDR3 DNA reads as TGCAGCGGGACCGGGACTAGCGGGGTGGTCGGGGAGCTGTTTTTT.

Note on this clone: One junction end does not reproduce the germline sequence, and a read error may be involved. This chain's CDR3 is CANSQRPGNYGYTF. CDR3 in DNA: TGCGCCAACAGTCAACGCCCGGGAAACTATGGCTACACCTTC. The gene calls are TRBV23-1 and TRBJ1-2, with D hard to call. TRBV23-1 is placed among ORFs of uncertain function. The CDR3 has 14 residues.

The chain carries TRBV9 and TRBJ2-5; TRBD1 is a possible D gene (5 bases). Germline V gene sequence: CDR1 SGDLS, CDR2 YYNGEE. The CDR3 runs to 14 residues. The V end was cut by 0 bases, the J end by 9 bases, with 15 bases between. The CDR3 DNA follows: TGTGCCAGCAGCGTAGGTCAGGGTGGGGTCCCCCAGTACTTC. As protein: CASSVGQGGVPQYF.

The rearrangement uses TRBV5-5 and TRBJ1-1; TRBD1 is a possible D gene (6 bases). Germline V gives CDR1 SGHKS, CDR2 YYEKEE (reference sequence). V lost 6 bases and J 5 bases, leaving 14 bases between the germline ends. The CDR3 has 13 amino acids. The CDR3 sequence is CASTEPTGTEAFF. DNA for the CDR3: TGTGCCAGCACTGAACCAACAGGGACTGAAGCTTTCTTT.

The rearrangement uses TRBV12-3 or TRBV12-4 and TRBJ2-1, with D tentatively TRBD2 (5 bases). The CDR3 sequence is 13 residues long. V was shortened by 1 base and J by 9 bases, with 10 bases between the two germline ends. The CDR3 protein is CASSLGTPFEQFF. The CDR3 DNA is TGTGCCAGCAGTTTAGGGACTCCATTTGAGCAGTTCTTC.

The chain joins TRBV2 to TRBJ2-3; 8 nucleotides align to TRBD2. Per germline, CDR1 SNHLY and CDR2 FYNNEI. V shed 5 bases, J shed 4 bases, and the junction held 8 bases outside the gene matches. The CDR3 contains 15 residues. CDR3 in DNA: TGTGCCAGCAGTTTTAAGCGGGAGTACTCAGATACGCAGTATTTT. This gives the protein CASSFKREYSDTQYF. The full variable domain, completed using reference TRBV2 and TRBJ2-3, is EPEVTQTPSHQVTQMGQEVILRCVPISNHLYFYWYRQILGQKVEFLVSFYNNEISEKSEIFDDQFSVERPDGSNFTLKIRSTKLEDSAMYFCASSFKREYSDTQYFGPGTRLTVL.

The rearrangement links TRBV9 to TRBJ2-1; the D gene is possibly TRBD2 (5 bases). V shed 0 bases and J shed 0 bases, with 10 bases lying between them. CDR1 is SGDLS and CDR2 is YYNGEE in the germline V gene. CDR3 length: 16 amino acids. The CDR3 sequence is CASSVDEGSSYNEQFF. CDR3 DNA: TGTGCCAGCAGCGTAGATGAGGGCAGCTCCTACAATGAGCAGTTCTTC.

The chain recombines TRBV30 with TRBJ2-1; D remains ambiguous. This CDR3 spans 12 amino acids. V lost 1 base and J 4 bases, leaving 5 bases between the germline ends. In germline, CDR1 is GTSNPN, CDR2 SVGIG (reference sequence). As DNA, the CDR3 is TGTGCCTGGAGTGAACAGTACAATGAGCAGTTCTTC. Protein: CAWSEQYNEQFF.

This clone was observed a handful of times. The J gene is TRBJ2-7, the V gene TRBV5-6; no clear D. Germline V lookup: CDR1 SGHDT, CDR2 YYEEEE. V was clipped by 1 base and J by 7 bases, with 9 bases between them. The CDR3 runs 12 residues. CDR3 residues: CASSLSGGEQYF. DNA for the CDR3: TGTGCCAGCAGCTTGTCAGGTGGGGAGCAGTACTTC.

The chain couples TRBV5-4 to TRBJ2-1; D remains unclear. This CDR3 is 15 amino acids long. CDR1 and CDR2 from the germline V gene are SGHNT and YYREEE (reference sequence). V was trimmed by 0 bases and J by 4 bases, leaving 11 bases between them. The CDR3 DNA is TGTGCCAGCAGCTTGGCGACAAGGCCTTACAATGAGCAGTTCTTC. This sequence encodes CASSLATRPYNEQFF.

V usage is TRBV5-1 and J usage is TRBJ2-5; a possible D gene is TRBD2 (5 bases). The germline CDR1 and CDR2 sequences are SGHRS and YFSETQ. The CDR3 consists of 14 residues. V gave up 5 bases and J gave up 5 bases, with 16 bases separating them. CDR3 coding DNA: TGCGCCAGCAGAAACCAACCCAGCGGTGAGACCCAGTACTTC. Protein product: CASRNQPSGETQYF.

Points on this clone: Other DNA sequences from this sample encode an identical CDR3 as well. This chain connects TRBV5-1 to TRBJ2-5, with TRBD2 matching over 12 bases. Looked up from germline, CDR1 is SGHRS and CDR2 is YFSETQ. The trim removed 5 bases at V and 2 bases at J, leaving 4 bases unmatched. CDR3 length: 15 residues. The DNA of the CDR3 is TGCGCCAGCAGAGAACTAGCGGGAGGTCAAGAGACCCAGTACTTC. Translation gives CASRELAGGQETQYF.

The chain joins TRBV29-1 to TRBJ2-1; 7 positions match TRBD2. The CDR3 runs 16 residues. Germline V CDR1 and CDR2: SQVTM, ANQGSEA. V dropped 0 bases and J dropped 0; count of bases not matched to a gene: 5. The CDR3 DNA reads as TGCAGCGTTGAAGAAGGGCGGGGGAGCTCCTACAATGAGCAGTTCTTC. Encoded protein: CSVEEGRGSSYNEQFF.

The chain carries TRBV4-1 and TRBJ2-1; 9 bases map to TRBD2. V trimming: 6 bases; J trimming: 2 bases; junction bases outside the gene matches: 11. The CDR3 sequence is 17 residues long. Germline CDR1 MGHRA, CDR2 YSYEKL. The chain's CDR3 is CASSSRPTSGPYNEQFF. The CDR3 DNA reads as TGCGCCAGCAGTTCCCGACCGACTAGCGGCCCCTACAATGAGCAGTTCTTC.

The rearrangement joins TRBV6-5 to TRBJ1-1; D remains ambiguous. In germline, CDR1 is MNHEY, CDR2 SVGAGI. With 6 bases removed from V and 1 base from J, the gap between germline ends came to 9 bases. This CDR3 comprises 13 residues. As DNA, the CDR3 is TGTGCCAGCAGGAGGTCCGGGAACACTGAAGCTTTCTTT. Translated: CASRRSGNTEAFF.

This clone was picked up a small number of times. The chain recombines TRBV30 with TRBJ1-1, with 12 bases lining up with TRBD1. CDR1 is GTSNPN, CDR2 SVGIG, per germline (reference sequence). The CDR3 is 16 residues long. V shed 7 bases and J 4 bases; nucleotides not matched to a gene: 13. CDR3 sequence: CASFLGQGALGTEAFF. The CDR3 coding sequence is TGTGCCTCTTTCCTGGGACAGGGGGCTTTGGGCACTGAAGCTTTCTTT.

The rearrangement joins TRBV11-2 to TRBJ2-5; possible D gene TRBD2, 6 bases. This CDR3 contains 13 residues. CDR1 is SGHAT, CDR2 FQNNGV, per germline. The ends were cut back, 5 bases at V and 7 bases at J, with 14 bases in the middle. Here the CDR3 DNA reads TGTGCCAGCAGCCTCCCGGGGACTGGGACCCAGTACTTC. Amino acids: CASSLPGTGTQYF.

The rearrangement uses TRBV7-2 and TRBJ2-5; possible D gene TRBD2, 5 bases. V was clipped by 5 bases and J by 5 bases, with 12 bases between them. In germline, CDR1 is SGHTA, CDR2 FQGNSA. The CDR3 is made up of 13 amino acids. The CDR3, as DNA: TGTGCCAGCAGCACAAACTGGAGGGAGACCCAGTACTTC. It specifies CASSTNWRETQYF.

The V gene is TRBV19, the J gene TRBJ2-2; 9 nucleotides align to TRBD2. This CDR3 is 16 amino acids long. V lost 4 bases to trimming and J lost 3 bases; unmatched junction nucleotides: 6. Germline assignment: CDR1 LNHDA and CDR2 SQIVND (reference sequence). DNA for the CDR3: TGTGCCAGTAGTAACCGAGCGGGAGGTCACACCGGGGAGCTGTTTTTT. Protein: CASSNRAGGHTGELFF.

CDR3 protein: CASSSRTSGSIYNEQFF. The CDR3 bases are TGCGCCAGCAGCTCCCGGACTAGCGGGAGTATCTACAATGAGCAGTTCTTC. The chain has TRBV5-1 and TRBJ2-1; TRBD2 agrees at 13 bases. The CDR3 consists of 17 residues. Germline lookup yields CDR1 SGHRS and CDR2 YFSETQ. Germline trimming cut 3 bases from V and 3 bases from J; bases unmatched to any gene: 6.